Following are 27 T cell receptor beta chains from one sample sequenced in a study of long-term antiretroviral therapy in people with HIV. The authors ran the immunoSEQ assay, v3.0, at survey level. The assay was immunoSEQ multiplex PCR, and TCRdb's table has in-frame clones only and misses some. This sample has under 50,000 clones, with roughly 90% found just once. The sample in question was unsorted PBMCs, obtained 1.2 years after starting antiretroviral therapy. Receptor source: a woman aged 50 to 60 with HIV.

The chain links TRBV15 to TRBJ2-5; D tentatively fits TRBD1 or TRBD2 (5 bases each). This CDR3 comprises 15 residues. Germline assignment: CDR1 LNHNV and CDR2 YYDKDF (reference sequence). Trimming pared 0 bases from V and 4 bases from J, leaving 12 bases between. The CDR3 DNA follows: TGTGCCACCAGCAGAGATCGTAAGAGGGGAGAGACCCAGTACTTC. This codes for CATSRDRKRGETQYF.

The DNA for the CDR3 is TGCGCCAGCAGCCTTGTCGGGACTAGCGGGGGGGTCCACAATGAGCAGTTCTTC. Residues: CASSLVGTSGGVHNEQFF. The chain recombines TRBV4-3 with TRBJ2-1; 16 bases map to TRBD2. The CDR3 covers 18 residues. Germline V gene data show CDR1 as LGHNA and CDR2 as YSLEER. V lost 4 bases, J lost 5 bases, and 8 bases stayed unmatched.

J is TRBJ2-7 and V is TRBV6-5; 13 bases match TRBD2. The junction had 7 bases not matched to a gene; V was cut back by 8 bases and J by 6 bases. CDR3 length: 14 residues. CDR1 and CDR2 (germline): MNHEY, SVGAGI. The DNA of the CDR3 is TGTGCCAGCGTAACTAGCGGGGGGGCAGGCGAGCAGTACTTC. The encoded protein is CASVTSGGAGEQYF.

The chain uses TRBV5-4 and TRBJ2-3, with 13 bases that match TRBD2. V lost 3 bases, J lost 2 bases, and 3 bases stayed unmatched. The CDR3 consists of 16 residues. Germline CDR1 is SGHNT and CDR2 is YYREEE (reference sequence). The DNA of the CDR3 is TGTGCCAGCAGCTCGGGACTAGCGGGGTACACAGATACGCAGTATTTT. Translated, it gives CASSSGLAGYTDTQYF.

The table lists this clone with a count of one. The gene calls are TRBV4-1 and TRBJ1-1; no definite D call. V was cut by 3 bases and J by 4 bases, with 15 bases left in between. Germline values: CDR1 MGHRA, CDR2 YSYEKL. The CDR3 covers 15 residues. The CDR3 is CASSHSNLGGTEAFF. As DNA, the CDR3 is TGCGCCAGCAGCCATTCTAACCTGGGTGGCACTGAAGCTTTCTTT.

This clone has a handful of counts. This sequence joins TRBV6-5 and TRBJ2-5; D is uncertain. Germline CDR1 is MNHEY and CDR2 is SVGAGI. Trimming shortened V by 6 bases and J by 1 base, and 12 bases separated the two germline ends. CDR3 length: 14 residues. DNA of the CDR3: TGTGCCAGCAGGGATACTGGTGGCCAAGAGACCCAGTACTTC. Its protein is CASRDTGGQETQYF.

The J gene is TRBJ2-7, the V gene TRBV29-1, with 7 bases aligning to TRBD1. Per germline, CDR1 SQVTM and CDR2 ANQGSEA. The CDR3 loop spans 13 amino acids. V gave up 3 bases and J gave up 2 bases; unmatched junction bases: 4. DNA for the CDR3: TGCAGCGTTGACCACAGGGGCACCTACGAGCAGTACTTC. Its protein is CSVDHRGTYEQYF.

The chain combines TRBV14 with TRBJ1-2; the D gene is possibly TRBD1 (6 bases). The CDR3 contains 16 residues. Germline-derived CDR1 and CDR2 are SGHDN and FVKESK. With 1 base removed from V and 4 bases from J, the gap between germline ends came to 16 bases. The CDR3 loop reads CASSQGLRGRGYGYTF. The CDR3 DNA reads TGTGCCAGCAGCCAAGGGCTCAGGGGTAGGGGCTATGGCTACACCTTC.

V is TRBV2 and J is TRBJ1-5; D not certain. This CDR3 spans 13 amino acids. Deletions cut 4 bases from V and 0 bases from J, with 4 bases between. Germline V gene sequence: CDR1 SNHLY, CDR2 FYNNEI. The CDR3 sequence: CASSGDSNQPQHF. The CDR3 DNA reads as TGTGCCAGCAGTGGCGATAGCAATCAGCCCCAGCATTTT.

This clone was seen more than once but under ten times. V and J are TRBV7-2 and TRBJ2-7; D uncertain. Germline CDR1 and CDR2: SGHTA and FQGNSA. CDR3 length: 13 residues. Trimming shortened V by 7 bases and J by 2 bases, and 12 bases separated the two germline ends. CDR3 bases: TGTGCCAGCATCGGAGTAAACCCCTACGAGCAGTACTTC. Encoded protein: CASIGVNPYEQYF.

The chain joins TRBV7-9 to TRBJ1-1; D is undetermined. From germline, CDR1 is SEHNR and CDR2 FQNEAQ (reference sequence). V lost 0 bases and J 2 bases, leaving 13 bases between the germline ends. The CDR3 is 16 amino acids. The CDR3 reads CASSLAAPTSNTEAFF. The CDR3 DNA sequence: TGTGCCAGCAGCTTAGCGGCCCCGACTTCTAACACTGAAGCTTTCTTT.

V usage is TRBV7-3 and J usage is TRBJ2-1; the D is unclear. The CDR3 runs to 12 residues. The ends were cut back, 1 base at V and 9 bases at J, with 7 bases in the middle. Germline assignment: CDR1 SGHTA and CDR2 FQGTGA. The CDR3, as DNA: TGTGCCAGCAGCTTAAGGGTTGGTGAGCAGTTCTTC. It codes for CASSLRVGEQFF.

V gene TRBV2 combines with J gene TRBJ1-1, with 7 nucleotides matching TRBD1. The J segment lost 11 bases and the V segment lost 2 bases, leaving 8 bases of the junction unmatched. Germline V gives CDR1 SNHLY, CDR2 FYNNEI. There are 13 residues in the CDR3. The CDR3 DNA reads as TGTGCCAGCAGTGAAAGGGAGGGGGCTGGGGCTTTCTTT. Encoded protein: CASSEREGAGAFF.

The gene calls are TRBV5-1 and TRBJ2-5; TRBD2 matches at 8 bases. This CDR3 contains 14 residues. J was trimmed by 4 bases and V by 1 base; bases with no gene match: 3. From germline, CDR1 is SGHRS and CDR2 YFSETQ. CDR3 residues: CASSLSGGGETQYF. CDR3 bases: TGCGCCAGCAGCTTGAGCGGGGGTGGAGAGACCCAGTACTTC.

Only one count was recorded for this clone. A junction boundary mismatches the germline segment, possibly from a read error. V gene TRBV14 combines with J gene TRBJ1-4; no firm D call. The CDR3 is made up of 15 amino acids. Germline CDR1 is SGHDN and CDR2 is FVKESK. The CDR3 loop reads CASSKDPGANEKLFF. The DNA for the CDR3 is TGTGCCAGCAGCAAAGACCCTGGGGCTAATGAAAAACTGTTTTTT.

This clone was picked up one time. V and J are TRBV5-1 and TRBJ2-2; the D call may be TRBD1 or TRBD2 (5 bases each). The germline CDR1 and CDR2 sequences are SGHRS and YFSETQ. The V end lost 2 bases, the J end lost 1 base, and 15 bases lay between the germline ends. The CDR3 covers 17 residues. CDR3 in amino acids: CASSLNPGTGNTGELFF. In DNA, the CDR3 is TGCGCCAGCAGCTTAAATCCCGGGACGGGGAACACCGGGGAGCTGTTTTTT.

This clone showed up just once. The V call is TRBV5-4, the J call TRBJ2-5; D not certain. V was cut by 1 base and J by 4 bases, with 11 bases left in between. The CDR3 totals 14 residues. Per germline, CDR1 SGHNT and CDR2 YYREEE (reference sequence). Written as DNA, the CDR3 is TGTGCCAGCAGCTTGCCGGGCAGTATAGAGACCCAGTACTTC. Its protein is CASSLPGSIETQYF. The full variable domain, its missing parts supplied by reference TRBV5-4 and TRBJ2-5, is ETGVTQSPTHLIKTRGQQVTLRCSSQSGHNTVSWYQQALGQGPQFIFQYYREEENGRGNFPPRFSGLQFPNYSSELNVNALELDDSALYLCASSLPGSIETQYFGPGTRLLVL.

The chain links TRBV25-1 to TRBJ1-2; 7 bases are shared with TRBD1. The CDR3 has 15 residues. Germline V lookup: CDR1 MGHDK, CDR2 SYGVNS. V shed 4 bases and J 3 bases; nucleotides not matched to a gene: 8. The CDR3 sequence is CASSGTRGNHYGYTF. CDR3 nucleotides: TGTGCCAGCAGTGGGACCAGGGGGAATCACTATGGCTACACCTTC.

The rearrangement joins TRBV11-2 to TRBJ1-4; D not certain. The V and J ends lost 1 base and 8 bases respectively, with 14 bases between them. CDR1 SGHAT and CDR2 FQNNGV come from the germline V gene. CDR3 length: 15 residues. The CDR3 DNA follows: TGTGCCAGCAGCTTAGTGACGCGCAGTGTAGAAAAACTGTTTTTT. Translated, it gives CASSLVTRSVEKLFF. The full variable domain, its missing parts supplied by reference TRBV11-2 and TRBJ1-4, is EAGVAQSPRYKIIEKRQSVAFWCNPISGHATLYWYQQILGQGPKLLIQFQNNGVVDDSQLPKDRFSAERLKGVDSTLKIQPAKLEDSAVYLCASSLVTRSVEKLFFGSGTQLSVL.

V usage is TRBV2 and J usage is TRBJ1-2; weak D call: TRBD1 (5 bases). V was shortened by 3 bases and J by 3 bases, with 14 bases between the two germline ends. Germline CDR1 and CDR2: SNHLY and FYNNEI. The CDR3 consists of 15 residues. The DNA for the CDR3 is TGTGCCAGCAGTGAGGCTCCTAGGGACGACTATGGCTACACCTTC. Protein product: CASSEAPRDDYGYTF.

The chain couples TRBV25-1 to TRBJ1-5; 8 nucleotides align to TRBD1. Looked up from germline, CDR1 is MGHDK and CDR2 is SYGVNS. The J segment lost 5 bases and the V segment lost 6 bases, leaving 0 bases of the junction unmatched. This CDR3 spans 12 amino acids. The CDR3 loop is CASRQGDQPQHF. In DNA form, the CDR3 reads TGTGCCAGCAGACAGGGGGATCAGCCCCAGCATTTT.

This clone was counted once. The genes are TRBV9 and TRBJ1-6; D possibly corresponds to TRBD1 (5 bases). This CDR3 spans 14 amino acids. The V end lost 5 bases, the J end lost 4 bases, and 10 bases lay between the germline ends. Germline V CDR1 and CDR2: SGDLS, YYNGEE. The CDR3: CASSVEGYNSPLHF. As DNA, the CDR3 is TGTGCCAGCAGTGTGGAGGGGTATAATTCACCCCTCCACTTT.

The chain has TRBV10-1 and TRBJ2-7; D is perhaps TRBD1 (5 bases). Germline V lookup: CDR1 WNHNN, CDR2 SYGVQD (reference sequence). This CDR3 spans 14 amino acids. Deletions cut 1 base from V and 6 bases from J, with 13 bases between. The CDR3 reads CASSELPGQGEQYF. CDR3 DNA: TGCGCCAGCAGTGAGTTGCCCGGGCAGGGCGAGCAGTACTTC.

The chain recombines TRBV10-3 with TRBJ2-1, with 10 bases that match TRBD2. Germline trimming cut 3 bases from V and 8 bases from J; bases unmatched to any gene: 10. The V gene's germline CDR1 is ENHRY and CDR2 SYGVKD. This CDR3 has 16 amino acids. The CDR3 loop is CAISDPTSGGAYEQFF. The CDR3 nucleotides are TGTGCCATCAGTGACCCTACCAGCGGGGGGGCCTATGAGCAGTTCTTC.

The rearrangement joins TRBV7-9 to TRBJ2-7, with 9 positions matching TRBD1. The CDR3 spans 15 residues. Looked up from germline, CDR1 is SEHNR and CDR2 is FQNEAQ (reference sequence). V was clipped by 7 bases and J by 5 bases; unmatched bases: 12. Here the CDR3 DNA reads TGTGCCAGCAAAGACCCACAGGGGGCGTTGGACGAGCAGTACTTC. Its protein is CASKDPQGALDEQYF.

The chain employs TRBV5-1 and TRBJ2-3; TRBD2 aligns across 14 bases. The CDR3 runs 18 residues. Looked up from germline, CDR1 is SGHRS and CDR2 is YFSETQ. The junction had 3 bases not matched to a gene; V was cut back by 0 bases and J by 0 bases. CDR3 coding DNA: TGCGCCAGCAGCTTGGGACTAGCGGGGGGGCGAAGCACAGATACGCAGTATTTT. Its translation: CASSLGLAGGRSTDTQYF.

The genes are TRBV6-5 and TRBJ2-7; 11 nucleotides match TRBD2. V was clipped by 6 bases and J by 5 bases; unmatched bases: 9. The CDR3 sequence is 15 residues long. Germline V gene sequence: CDR1 MNHEY, CDR2 SVGAGI. CDR3 DNA: TGTGCCAGCAGCCCTAGTAGCGGGGGGGCCGACGAGCAGTACTTC. This sequence encodes CASSPSSGGADEQYF.